A single sample gave rise to the 19 T cell receptor beta chains below, sequenced in a study of B cell selection in AIRE deficiency (dated by TCRdb to the late 2010s). Regulatory T cells were sorted as cells that were CD4+CD25hiCD127low/negative. The library was produced with the immunoSEQ multiplex PCR assay. The clones in this table, taken by TCRdb from immuneACCESS, are in-frame only. Not every clone is retained; where verified, under half of the shortfall comes from an unresolved V gene, and the cause of the rest is unknown. The sample profile shows roughly 18,000 clones; just over 90% of them were found once. Of the sample, roughly 0.9% falls within the top ten clones. Sample: CD4+CD25+ Tregs sorted from PBMCs. These TCRs come from a human donor in good health.

The chain uses TRBV5-1 and TRBJ2-6, with a tentative D call TRBD1 (5 bases). The CDR3 is 14 residues long. The V and J ends lost 5 bases and 2 bases respectively, with 8 bases between them. CDR1 is SGHRS and CDR2 is YFSETQ in the germline V gene. CDR3 bases: TGCGCCAGCAGTAAGGGGACTGGGGCCAACGTCCTGACTTTC. Translated, it gives CASSKGTGANVLTF.

The CDR3 is CASSWTGLAGELFF. Here the CDR3 DNA reads TGTGCCAGCAGTTGGACAGGGCTAGCCGGGGAGCTGTTTTTT. The genes are TRBV2 and TRBJ2-2; 8 bases are shared with TRBD1. Germline CDR1 and CDR2: SNHLY and FYNNEI. Trimming removed 5 bases from V and 6 bases from J; junction bases left unmatched: 5. The length of the CDR3 is 14 residues.

This chain uses TRBV28 with TRBJ1-1; D possibly corresponds to TRBD1 (5 bases). Trimming took 2 bases from V and 10 from J, leaving 20 bases between them. This CDR3 is 15 amino acids long. CDR1 and CDR2 from the germline V gene are MDHEN and SYDVKM. CDR3 in DNA: TGTGCCAGCAGTTTAGGGGCGGGGATATGGCTGAGAGCTTTCTTT. Translation gives CASSLGAGIWLRAFF.

This chain connects TRBV28 to TRBJ1-3; 8 nucleotides align to TRBD1. The CDR3 totals 13 residues. The V gene end was trimmed by 8 bases and the J gene end by 6 bases; junction bases not matched to a gene: 6. CDR1 is MDHEN and CDR2 is SYDVKM in the germline V gene. The CDR3 region is CASARGPPNTIYF. CDR3 nucleotides: TGTGCCAGCGCCAGGGGGCCCCCAAACACCATATATTTT.

This chain joins TRBV7-9 and TRBJ2-1; 7 bases line up with TRBD2. This CDR3 contains 16 residues. The V segment lost 1 base and the J segment 9 bases; nucleotides outside the gene matches: 12. Germline V gives CDR1 SEHNR, CDR2 FQNEAQ (reference sequence). The CDR3 sequence is CASSLVPGEGPGEQFF. The CDR3, as DNA: TGTGCCAGCAGCTTAGTCCCGGGGGAGGGCCCTGGTGAGCAGTTCTTC.

The chain has TRBV18 and TRBJ2-1, with 12 positions matching TRBD2. Germline values: CDR1 KGHSH, CDR2 LQKENI. V dropped 0 bases and J dropped 3; count of bases not matched to a gene: 3. The CDR3 has 17 residues. The CDR3 bases are TGTGCCAGCTCACCACCCCTAGCGGGAGGGTTCTACAATGAGCAGTTCTTC. Translated: CASSPPLAGGFYNEQFF.

V is TRBV7-3 and J is TRBJ2-2; possibly TRBD1 for D (6 bases). V was shortened by 5 bases and J by 8 bases, with 18 bases between the two germline ends. CDR1 is SGHTA, CDR2 FQGTGA, per germline. The CDR3 length is 15 residues. CDR3: CASSPPRGGRGELFF. Written as DNA, the CDR3 is TGTGCCAGCAGCCCCCCCAGGGGCGGGCGGGGGGAGCTGTTTTTT.

The chain combines TRBV6-5 with TRBJ1-1; D is unclear. The CDR3 sequence is 13 residues long. CDR1 is MNHEY and CDR2 is SVGAGI in the germline V gene. V shed 0 bases and J shed 8 bases, with 10 bases lying between them. CDR3 sequence: CASSYSEGREAFF. The CDR3 region has the DNA TGTGCCAGCAGTTACTCCGAAGGCAGGGAAGCTTTCTTT.

The gene calls are TRBV28 and TRBJ1-2; D possibly corresponds to TRBD1 (5 bases). V was cut by 6 bases and J by 4 bases, with 18 bases left in between. The CDR3 is 15 residues long. CDR1 and CDR2 from the germline V gene are MDHEN and SYDVKM. CDR3 loop: CASSPLDRMSYGYTF. DNA of the CDR3: TGTGCCAGCAGCCCTCTCGACAGAATGAGCTATGGCTACACCTTC.

The chain employs TRBV21-1 and TRBJ2-1; the D segment call TRBD1 is taken from the table without a DNA check. TRBV21-1 is a documented pseudogene. The CDR3 has 15 residues. This CDR3 reads CASSKNRTGGNEQFF. In nucleotides, the CDR3 is TGTGCCAGCAGCAAAAATCGGACAGGGGGCAATGAGCAGTTCTTC.

The gene calls are TRBV7-2 and TRBJ2-3; 9 bases map to TRBD1. Trimming at V came to 4 bases and at J to 6 bases, leaving 5 bases not matched to a gene. The CDR3 consists of 14 residues. Germline assignment: CDR1 SGHTA and CDR2 FQGNSA. CDR3 bases: TGTGCCAGCAGCTGGACAGGGGTTGTCGATACGCAGTATTTT. Amino acids: CASSWTGVVDTQYF. Complete variable domain (other parts from reference TRBV7-2 and TRBJ2-3): GAGVSQSPSNKVTEKGKDVELRCDPISGHTALYWYRQSLGQGLEFLIYFQGNSAPDKSGLPSDRFSAERTGGSVSTLTIQRTQQEDSAVYLCASSWTGVVDTQYFGPGTRLTVL.

The chain has TRBV7-9 and TRBJ2-2, with D unclear. This CDR3 is 12 amino acids long. From germline, CDR1 is SEHNR and CDR2 FQNEAQ (reference sequence). The V end lost 4 bases, the J end lost 8 bases, and 8 bases lay between the germline ends. DNA of the CDR3: TGTGCCAGCAGCTCAACCGTTGGGGAGCTGTTTTTT. This encodes CASSSTVGELFF.

The rearrangement joins TRBV7-2 to TRBJ1-2, with D perhaps matching TRBD1 (5 bases). Trimming left V 2 bases short and J 4 bases short, with 5 bases between. This CDR3 has 12 amino acids. Germline lookup yields CDR1 SGHTA and CDR2 FQGNSA. Here the CDR3 reads CASSLQGYGYTF. In nucleotides, the CDR3 is TGTGCCAGCAGCTTACAGGGCTATGGCTACACCTTC.

This rearrangement joins TRBV4-1 to TRBJ1-5; TRBD1 matches at 8 bases. Germline CDR1 reads MGHRA; CDR2 reads YSYEKL. Losses at the gene ends were 5 bases for V and 6 bases for J; bases not matched to a gene: 12. The CDR3 is 16 residues long. The CDR3 is CASSGGTGRISQPQHF. Written as DNA, the CDR3 is TGCGCCAGCAGCGGGGGGACAGGCAGGATAAGTCAGCCCCAGCATTTT.

The chain joins TRBV6-1 to TRBJ2-7; D gene ambiguous. Trimming stripped 8 bases from V and 2 bases from J, with 10 bases between. Germline V gene sequence: CDR1 MNHNS, CDR2 SASEGT. This CDR3 spans 12 amino acids. In nucleotides, the CDR3 is TGTGCCAGCCAACGGAATACCTACGAGCAGTACTTC. This translates into CASQRNTYEQYF.

The chain carries TRBV5-4 and TRBJ2-7; 9 bases align to TRBD1. With V trimmed by 2 bases and J by 0 bases, 6 bases remained unmatched. The CDR3 consists of 16 residues. Per germline, CDR1 SGHNT and CDR2 YYREEE (reference sequence). The CDR3 DNA is TGTGCCAGCAGCTTCTCAACAGGGGGCGTCTCCTACGAGCAGTACTTC. It encodes CASSFSTGGVSYEQYF.

The V call is TRBV28, the J call TRBJ1-4, with 9 bases identical to TRBD1. Germline V lookup: CDR1 MDHEN, CDR2 SYDVKM. The CDR3 is made up of 14 amino acids. V was pared by 3 bases and J by 6 bases, with 2 bases of the junction left unmatched. CDR3 nucleotide sequence: TGTGCCAGCAGTTTCGGACAGGGGCATGAAAAACTGTTTTTT. Amino acids: CASSFGQGHEKLFF.

V usage is TRBV7-2 and J usage is TRBJ2-1, with a weak D call TRBD1 (6 bases). The CDR3 runs to 13 residues. The V gene's germline CDR1 is SGHTA and CDR2 FQGNSA. V gave up 3 bases and J gave up 12 bases, with 15 bases separating them. The CDR3 loop reads CASSLGAGAAQFF. CDR3 bases: TGTGCCAGCAGCTTGGGGGCCGGGGCGGCGCAGTTCTTC.

The chain has TRBV5-4 and TRBJ2-5; D uncertain. The germline V and J ends were trimmed by 6 bases and 1 base, with 16 bases remaining between them. Germline V gives CDR1 SGHNT, CDR2 YYREEE (reference sequence). CDR3 length: 15 amino acids. The chain's CDR3 is CASNLGGVGQETQYF. The CDR3, as DNA: TGTGCCAGCAACTTAGGCGGAGTGGGCCAAGAGACCCAGTACTTC. Based on the CDR3 plus reference TRBV5-4 and TRBJ2-5, the full variable domain is ETGVTQSPTHLIKTRGQQVTLRCSSQSGHNTVSWYQQALGQGPQFIFQYYREEENGRGNFPPRFSGLQFPNYSSELNVNALELDDSALYLCASNLGGVGQETQYFGPGTRLLVL.